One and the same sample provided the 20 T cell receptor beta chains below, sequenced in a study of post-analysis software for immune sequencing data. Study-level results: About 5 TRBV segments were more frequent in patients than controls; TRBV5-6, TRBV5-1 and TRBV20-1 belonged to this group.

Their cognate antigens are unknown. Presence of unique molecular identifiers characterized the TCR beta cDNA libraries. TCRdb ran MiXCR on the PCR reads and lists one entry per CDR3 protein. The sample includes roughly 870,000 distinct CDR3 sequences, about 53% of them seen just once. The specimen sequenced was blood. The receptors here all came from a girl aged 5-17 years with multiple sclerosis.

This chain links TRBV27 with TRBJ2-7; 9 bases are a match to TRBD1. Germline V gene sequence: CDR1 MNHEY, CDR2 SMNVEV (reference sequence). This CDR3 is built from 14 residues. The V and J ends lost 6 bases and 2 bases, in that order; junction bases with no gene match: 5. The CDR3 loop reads CASRVRQGAYEQYF. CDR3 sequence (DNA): TGTGCCAGCAGAGTGAGACAGGGGGCCTACGAGCAGTACTTC.

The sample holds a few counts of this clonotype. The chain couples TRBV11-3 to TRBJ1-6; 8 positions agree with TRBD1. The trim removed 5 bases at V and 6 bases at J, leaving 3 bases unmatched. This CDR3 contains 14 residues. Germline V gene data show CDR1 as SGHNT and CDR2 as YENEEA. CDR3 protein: CASSATGVNSPLHF. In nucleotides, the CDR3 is TGTGCCAGCAGCGCGACAGGGGTTAATTCACCCCTCCACTTT.

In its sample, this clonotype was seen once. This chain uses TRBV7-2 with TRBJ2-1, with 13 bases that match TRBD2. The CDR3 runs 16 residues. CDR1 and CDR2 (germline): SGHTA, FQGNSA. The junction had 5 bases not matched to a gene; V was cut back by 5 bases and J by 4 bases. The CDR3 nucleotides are TGTGCCAGCAGCACCGGGACTAGCGGGAATTACAATGAGCAGTTCTTC. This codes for CASSTGTSGNYNEQFF.

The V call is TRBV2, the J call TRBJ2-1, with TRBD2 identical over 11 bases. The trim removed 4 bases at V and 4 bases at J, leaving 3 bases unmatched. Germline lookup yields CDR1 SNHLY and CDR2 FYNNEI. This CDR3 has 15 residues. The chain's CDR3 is CASSASGRMYNEQFF. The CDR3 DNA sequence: TGTGCCAGCAGTGCTAGCGGGAGGATGTACAATGAGCAGTTCTTC.

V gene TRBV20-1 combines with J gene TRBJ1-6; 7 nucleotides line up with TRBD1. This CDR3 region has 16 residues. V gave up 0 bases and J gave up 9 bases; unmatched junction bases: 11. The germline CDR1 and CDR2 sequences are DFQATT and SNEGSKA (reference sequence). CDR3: CSAREINRGIGSPLHF. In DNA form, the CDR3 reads TGCAGTGCTAGAGAGATTAACAGGGGAATTGGTTCACCCCTCCACTTT.

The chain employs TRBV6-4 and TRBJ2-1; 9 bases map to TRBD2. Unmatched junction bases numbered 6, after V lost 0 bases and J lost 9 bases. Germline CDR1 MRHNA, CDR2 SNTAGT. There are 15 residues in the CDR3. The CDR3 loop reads CASSDSGAGGVEQFF. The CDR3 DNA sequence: TGTGCCAGCAGTGACTCGGGAGCGGGGGGTGTTGAGCAGTTCTTC.

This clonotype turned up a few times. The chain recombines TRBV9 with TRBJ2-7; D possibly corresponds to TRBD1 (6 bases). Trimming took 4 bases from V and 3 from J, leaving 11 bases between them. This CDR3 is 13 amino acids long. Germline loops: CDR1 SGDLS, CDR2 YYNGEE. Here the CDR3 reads CASSPSDSYEQYF. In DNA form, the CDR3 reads TGTGCCAGCAGCCCCTCGGACAGCTACGAGCAGTACTTC.

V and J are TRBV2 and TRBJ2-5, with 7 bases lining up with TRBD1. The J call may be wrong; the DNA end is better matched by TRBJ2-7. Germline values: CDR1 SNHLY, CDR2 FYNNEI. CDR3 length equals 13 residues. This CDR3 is CASKDDRAGEQYF. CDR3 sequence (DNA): TGTGCCAGCAAGGATGACAGGGCGGGCGAGCAGTACTTC.

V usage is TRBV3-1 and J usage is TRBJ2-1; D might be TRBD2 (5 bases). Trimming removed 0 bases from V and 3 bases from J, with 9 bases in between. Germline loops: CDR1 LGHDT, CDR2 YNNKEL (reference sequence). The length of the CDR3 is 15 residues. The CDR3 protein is CASSQDPEGYNEQFF. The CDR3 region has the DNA TGTGCCAGCAGCCAAGATCCCGAGGGCTACAATGAGCAGTTCTTC.

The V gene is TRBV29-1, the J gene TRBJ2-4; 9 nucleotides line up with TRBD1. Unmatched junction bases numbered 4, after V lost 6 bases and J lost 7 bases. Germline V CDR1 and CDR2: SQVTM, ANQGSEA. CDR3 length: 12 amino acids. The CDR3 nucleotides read TGCAGCGTGGGGACAGGGTTCAACATTCAGTACTTC. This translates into CSVGTGFNIQYF.

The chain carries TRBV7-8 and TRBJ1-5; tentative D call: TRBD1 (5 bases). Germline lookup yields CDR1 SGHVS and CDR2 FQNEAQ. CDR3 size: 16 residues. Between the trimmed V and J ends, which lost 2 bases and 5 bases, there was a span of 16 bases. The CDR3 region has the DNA TGTGCCAGCAGCTTATCGGCAGGGTGGGAGGATCAGCCCCAGCATTTT. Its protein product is CASSLSAGWEDQPQHF.

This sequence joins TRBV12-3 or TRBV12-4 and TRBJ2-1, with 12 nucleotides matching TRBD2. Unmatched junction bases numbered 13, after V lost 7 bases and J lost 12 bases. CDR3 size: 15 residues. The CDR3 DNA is TGTGCCAGCAACCTAGCGGGAGGGCCCGCTACGGGGCAGTTCTTC. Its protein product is CASNLAGGPATGQFF.

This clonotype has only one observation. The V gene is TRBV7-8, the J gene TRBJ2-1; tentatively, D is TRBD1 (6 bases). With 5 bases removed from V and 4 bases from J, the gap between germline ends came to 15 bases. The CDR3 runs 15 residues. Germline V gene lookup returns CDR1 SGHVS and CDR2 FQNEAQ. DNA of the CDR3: TGTGCCAGCAGCGTTTCCGGGACACAATACAATGAGCAGTTCTTC. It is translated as CASSVSGTQYNEQFF.

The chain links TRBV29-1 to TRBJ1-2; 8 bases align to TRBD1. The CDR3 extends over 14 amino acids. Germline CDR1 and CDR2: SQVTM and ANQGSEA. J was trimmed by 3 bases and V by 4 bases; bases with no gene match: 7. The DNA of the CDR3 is TGCAGCGTTGGGCAGGGGGCGGGTGACTATGGCTACACCTTC. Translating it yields CSVGQGAGDYGYTF.

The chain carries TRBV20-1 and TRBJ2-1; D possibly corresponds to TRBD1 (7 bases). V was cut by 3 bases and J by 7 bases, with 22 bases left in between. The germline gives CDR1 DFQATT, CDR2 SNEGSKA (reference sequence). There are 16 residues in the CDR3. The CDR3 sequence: CSASGPGGGWTNEQFF. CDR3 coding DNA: TGCAGTGCTAGTGGACCTGGAGGGGGCTGGACGAATGAGCAGTTCTTC.

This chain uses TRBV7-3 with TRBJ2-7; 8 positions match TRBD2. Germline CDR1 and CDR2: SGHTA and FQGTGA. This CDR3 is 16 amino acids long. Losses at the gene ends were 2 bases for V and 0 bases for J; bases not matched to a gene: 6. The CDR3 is CASSLRGGASSYEQYF. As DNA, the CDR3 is TGTGCCAGCAGCTTACGGGGGGGGGCGAGCTCCTACGAGCAGTACTTC.

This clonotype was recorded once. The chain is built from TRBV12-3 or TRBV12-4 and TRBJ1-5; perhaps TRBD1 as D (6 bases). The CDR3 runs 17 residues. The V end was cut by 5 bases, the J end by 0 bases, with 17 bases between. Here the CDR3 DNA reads TGTGCCAGCAGTAGAGGTGCAGGGGAAGTTAGCAATCAGCCCCAGCATTTT. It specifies CASSRGAGEVSNQPQHF.

CDR3 sequence: CASSQNTLAGEQYF. CDR3 DNA sequence: TGTGCCAGCAGCCAGAATACACTAGCGGGCGAGCAGTACTTC. V and J are TRBV3-1 and TRBJ2-7; TRBD2 matches at 9 bases. Germline loops: CDR1 LGHDT, CDR2 YNNKEL (reference sequence). V lost 3 bases, J lost 6 bases, and 6 bases stayed unmatched. There are 14 residues in the CDR3.

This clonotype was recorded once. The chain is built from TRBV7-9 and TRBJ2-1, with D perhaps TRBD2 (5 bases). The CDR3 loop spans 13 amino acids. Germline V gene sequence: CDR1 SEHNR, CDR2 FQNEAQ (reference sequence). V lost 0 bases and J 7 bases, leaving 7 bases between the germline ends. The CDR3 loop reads CASSLAWRNEQFF. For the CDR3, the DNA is TGTGCCAGCAGCTTAGCCTGGAGGAATGAGCAGTTCTTC. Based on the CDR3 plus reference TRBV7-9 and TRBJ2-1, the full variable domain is DTGVSQNPRHKITKRGQNVTFRCDPISEHNRLYWYRQTLGQGPEFLTYFQNEAQLEKSRLLSDRFSAERPKGSFSTLEIQRTEQGDSAMYLCASSLAWRNEQFFGPGTRLTVL.

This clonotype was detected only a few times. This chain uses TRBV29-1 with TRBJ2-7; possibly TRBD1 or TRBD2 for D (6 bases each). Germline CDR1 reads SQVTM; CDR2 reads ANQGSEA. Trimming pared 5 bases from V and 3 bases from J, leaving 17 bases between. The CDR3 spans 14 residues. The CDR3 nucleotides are TGCAGCGTTCGACCTCGGAGGGGGGTCTACGAGCAGTACTTC. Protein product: CSVRPRRGVYEQYF.